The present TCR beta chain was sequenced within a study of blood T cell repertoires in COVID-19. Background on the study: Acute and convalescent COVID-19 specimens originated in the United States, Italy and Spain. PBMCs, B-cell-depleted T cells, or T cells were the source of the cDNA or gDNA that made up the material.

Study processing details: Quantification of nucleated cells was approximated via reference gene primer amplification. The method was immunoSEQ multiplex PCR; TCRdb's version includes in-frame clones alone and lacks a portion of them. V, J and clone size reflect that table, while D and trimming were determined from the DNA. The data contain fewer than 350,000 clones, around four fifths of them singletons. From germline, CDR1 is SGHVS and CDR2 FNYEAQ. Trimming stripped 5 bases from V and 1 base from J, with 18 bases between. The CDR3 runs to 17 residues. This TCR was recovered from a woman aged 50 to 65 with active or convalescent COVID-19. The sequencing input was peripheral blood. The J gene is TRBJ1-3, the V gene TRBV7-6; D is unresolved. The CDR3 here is CASSPPGGVGSGNTIYF. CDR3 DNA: TGTGCCAGCAGCCCACCAGGCGGGGTTGGGTCTGGAAACACCATATATTTT.